Listed below are T cell receptor beta chains from one sample, sequenced in a study of cytomegalovirus exposure and HLA in healthy donors. Here immunoSEQ multiplex PCR was the method, and the copy in TCRdb shows in-frame clones only, minus some. Of about 150,000 clones listed, roughly 80% are singletons. The sequencing input was PBMCs. Receptor source: a woman in her forties in good health and CMV-seropositive. CDR3s include the opening cysteine and the closing phenylalanine or tryptophan. The order of the fields is CDR3 DNA, CDR3 protein, D gene, J gene, V gene. The D gene is left open where the match is weak.

CDR3 DNA: TGCGCCAGCAGCCCTTGGACAGGGTCGAACACCGGGGAGCTGTTTTTT
CDR3 protein: CASSPWTGSNTGELFF
D gene: TRBD1
J gene: TRBJ2-2
V gene: TRBV5-1

CDR3 DNA: TGTGCCAGCAGTTTTTCTCCTAATGGCTACACCTTC
CDR3 protein: CASSFSPNGYTF
D gene: -
J gene: TRBJ1-2
V gene: TRBV28

CDR3 DNA: TGCGCCAGCAGCCAAGAGTTTGTTGAGGGCTTCATAAATCAGCCCCAGCATTTT
CDR3 protein: CASSQEFVEGFINQPQHF
D gene: -
J gene: TRBJ1-5
V gene: TRBV4-1

CDR3 DNA: TGTGCCAGCAGACCGGGACAGTCCTCCTACAATGAGCAGTTCTTC
CDR3 protein: CASRPGQSSYNEQFF
D gene: TRBD1
J gene: TRBJ2-1
V gene: TRBV27

CDR3 DNA: TGTGCCAGCAGTTACGGGAGGCAGAACACTGAAGCTTTCTTT
CDR3 protein: CASSYGRQNTEAFF
D gene: -
J gene: TRBJ1-1
V gene: TRBV6-6

CDR3 DNA: TGTGCCTGGAGCGGGCGGGGGACTGAAGCTTTCTTT
CDR3 protein: CAWSGRGTEAFF
D gene: -
J gene: TRBJ1-1
V gene: TRBV30

CDR3 DNA: TGTGCCAGCAGTTACTCTCGGGGTCCGGGGACCGGGGAGCTGTTTTTT
CDR3 protein: CASSYSRGPGTGELFF
D gene: -
J gene: TRBJ2-2
V gene: TRBV6-5

CDR3 DNA: TGTGCCAGCTCACCATTAGGGGCCATGGGGACCGGGGAGCTGTTTTTT
CDR3 protein: CASSPLGAMGTGELFF
D gene: -
J gene: TRBJ2-2
V gene: TRBV18

CDR3 DNA: TGTGCCAGCAGACTTGGTACCCTGAACACTGAAGCTTTCTTT
CDR3 protein: CASRLGTLNTEAFF
D gene: -
J gene: TRBJ1-1
V gene: TRBV7-9

CDR3 DNA: TGTGCCGCCTCCGGGACAGGGTATGAAAAACTGTTTTTT
CDR3 protein: CAASGTGYEKLFF
D gene: TRBD1
J gene: TRBJ1-4
V gene: TRBV2

CDR3 DNA: TGTGCCAGCAGCGTAGGACCAGGGGCCAACACAGATACGCAGTATTTT
CDR3 protein: CASSVGPGANTDTQYF
D gene: -
J gene: TRBJ2-3
V gene: TRBV9

CDR3 DNA: TGCAGCGGTAGACAGTCAACTAATGAAAAACTGTTTTTT
CDR3 protein: CSGRQSTNEKLFF
D gene: -
J gene: TRBJ1-4
V gene: TRBV29-1

CDR3 DNA: TGTGCCAGCAGCTTGCCCAGCGGAGTCACAGATACGCAGTATTTT
CDR3 protein: CASSLPSGVTDTQYF
D gene: -
J gene: TRBJ2-3
V gene: TRBV5-4

CDR3 DNA: TGTGCCAGCAACGGGGATAACGCACTTGGTACGCAGTATTTT
CDR3 protein: CASNGDNALGTQYF
D gene: -
J gene: TRBJ2-3
V gene: TRBV2

CDR3 DNA: TGTGCCAGCAGTCGTACCGGGACAGGGGGCACAGATACGCAGTATTTT
CDR3 protein: CASSRTGTGGTDTQYF
D gene: TRBD1
J gene: TRBJ2-3
V gene: TRBV9

CDR3 DNA: TGTGCCAGTAGTCGCGGACAGGAAAATCAGCCCCAGCATTTT
CDR3 protein: CASSRGQENQPQHF
D gene: TRBD1
J gene: TRBJ1-5
V gene: TRBV19

CDR3 DNA: TGTGCCAGCAGTTGGGACAGGGCGGCTCTCTATTTT
CDR3 protein: CASSWDRAALYF
D gene: TRBD1
J gene: TRBJ2-3
V gene: TRBV6-5